These T cell receptor beta chains were read from a single sample in a study of blood T cell repertoires in COVID-19. Using immunoSEQ multiplex PCR, the repertoire was profiled, and TCRdb retains in-frame clones only, with some absent. The data show some 350,000 clones, 65% to 85% seen once. Sequences were obtained from peripheral blood. These receptors were obtained from a man in his thirties or forties with active or convalescent COVID-19. CDR3s include the opening cysteine and the closing phenylalanine or tryptophan. The order of the fields is D gene, clone size, J gene, V gene, CDR3 protein, CDR3 DNA. The D gene is left open where the match is weak. Only part of the rows carry a size: once, few, many, or a class if the clone is expanded.

D: .; size: .; J: TRBJ1-6; V: TRBV6-1; CDR3: CASSDELGVFRYSPLHF; DNA: TGTGCCAGCAGTGATGAGTTGGGAGTCTTCCGTTATTCACCCCTCCACTTT
D: TRBD2; size: .; J: TRBJ2-1; V: TRBV4-3; CDR3: CASSQVGRGGANNEQFF; DNA: TGCGCCAGCAGCCAAGTAGGACGCGGGGGGGCAAACAATGAGCAGTTCTTC
D: TRBD2; size: .; J: TRBJ2-3; V: TRBV6-2/TRBV6-3; CDR3: CASSSGGAGEDTQYF; DNA: TGTGCCAGCAGTTCGGGGGGGGCTGGAGAAGATACGCAGTATTTT
D: .; size: .; J: TRBJ1-4; V: TRBV9; CDR3: CASSSKGQGGVGEKLFF; DNA: TGTGCCAGCAGCTCAAAGGGACAAGGGGGAGTAGGGGAAAAACTGTTTTTT
D: TRBD2; size: .; J: TRBJ2-3; V: TRBV19; CDR3: CASRELSGGASDTQYF; DNA: TGTGCCAGTAGAGAACTTAGCGGGGGGGCCTCAGATACGCAGTATTTT
D: TRBD2; size: .; J: TRBJ2-1; V: TRBV6-5; CDR3: CASRGLAGGNEQFF; DNA: TGTGCCAGCAGGGGACTAGCGGGAGGAAATGAGCAGTTCTTC
D: .; size: .; J: TRBJ1-1; V: TRBV5-4; CDR3: CASSFQMNTEAFF; DNA: TGTGCCAGCAGCTTTCAGATGAACACTGAAGCTTTCTTT
D: .; size: .; J: TRBJ2-5; V: TRBV2; CDR3: CASDTSQETQYF; DNA: TGTGCCAGCGATACTTCACAAGAGACCCAGTACTTC
D: .; size: .; J: TRBJ1-2; V: TRBV19; CDR3: CATANYGYTF; DNA: TGTGCCACCGCTAACTATGGCTACACCTTC
D: TRBD2; size: .; J: TRBJ2-1; V: TRBV3-1/TRBV3-2; CDR3: CASSLAGGPSNEQFF; DNA: TGTGCCAGCAGCCTGGCGGGAGGGCCCAGCAATGAGCAGTTCTTC
D: .; size: .; J: TRBJ1-1; V: TRBV9; CDR3: CASSSRQDTEAFF; DNA: TGTGCCAGCAGCTCCCGACAGGACACTGAAGCTTTCTTT
D: TRBD2; size: .; J: TRBJ2-1; V: TRBV25-1; CDR3: CASSWTKPSGGHYNEQFF; DNA: TGTGCCAGCAGTTGGACGAAACCAAGCGGGGGGCACTACAATGAGCAGTTCTTC
D: .; size: many; J: TRBJ1-6; V: TRBV7-9; CDR3: CASSRGGLRSPLHF; DNA: TGTGCCAGCAGTCGCGGAGGGCTTAGGTCACCCCTCCACTTT
D: TRBD2; size: .; J: TRBJ2-7; V: TRBV11-1; CDR3: CASSLAGAGGPTYEQYF; DNA: TGTGCCAGCAGCTTAGCGGGGGCGGGAGGGCCCACCTACGAGCAGTACTTC
D: .; size: few; J: TRBJ1-2; V: TRBV29-1; CDR3: CSVVSDYGYTF; DNA: TGCAGCGTTGTGTCCGACTATGGCTACACCTTC
D: .; size: .; J: TRBJ1-6; V: TRBV5-4; CDR3: CASSFGNSPLHF; DNA: TGTGCCAGCAGCTTCGGGAACTCACCCCTCCACTTT
D: .; size: .; J: TRBJ2-5; V: TRBV27; CDR3: CASRARNNPQETQYF; DNA: TGTGCCAGCAGGGCCCGAAATAACCCACAAGAGACCCAGTACTTC
D: .; size: .; J: TRBJ1-2; V: TRBV7-8; CDR3: CASFHPRNGYTF; DNA: TGTGCCAGCTTTCATCCGAGGAATGGCTACACCTTC
D: TRBD2; size: .; J: TRBJ2-1; V: TRBV9; CDR3: CASSPGGLAGVEWQFF; DNA: TGTGCCAGCAGCCCCGGGGGACTAGCGGGGGTAGAGTGGCAGTTCTTC
D: .; size: .; J: TRBJ2-1; V: TRBV4-3; CDR3: CASSLGGSRTSNEQFF; DNA: TGCGCCAGCAGCCTCGGTGGATCTAGAACTAGCAATGAGCAGTTCTTC
D: .; size: .; J: TRBJ2-1; V: TRBV9; CDR3: CASSPRRRVTEDYNEQFF; DNA: TGTGCCAGCAGCCCCCGTCGGAGGGTCACGGAGGACTACAATGAGCAGTTCTTC
D: TRBD1; size: .; J: TRBJ1-2; V: TRBV5-6; CDR3: CASSADRGRDNYGYTF; DNA: TGTGCCAGCAGCGCCGACAGGGGGCGCGATAACTATGGCTACACCTTC
D: TRBD2; size: .; J: TRBJ2-7; V: TRBV13; CDR3: CASSLTASGRNEQYF; DNA: TGTGCCAGCAGCTTAACGGCTAGCGGGAGAAACGAGCAGTACTTC
D: TRBD2; size: once; J: TRBJ2-3; V: TRBV24-1; CDR3: CATSDGTGGLYF; DNA: TGTGCCACCAGTGACGGGACGGGGGGGTTGTATTTT
D: .; size: .; J: TRBJ2-7; V: TRBV30; CDR3: CAWGFRGYEQYF; DNA: TGTGCCTGGGGCTTCAGGGGCTACGAGCAGTACTTC
D: .; size: .; J: TRBJ1-1; V: TRBV6-2/TRBV6-3; CDR3: CASSYSNRGSEAFF; DNA: TGTGCCAGCAGTTACTCCAATAGAGGGTCTGAAGCTTTCTTT
D: .; size: .; J: TRBJ1-5; V: TRBV5-1; CDR3: CASSLGRTGEPQHF; DNA: TGCGCCAGCAGCTTGGGACGGACCGGGGAGCCCCAGCATTTT
D: .; size: .; J: TRBJ2-3; V: TRBV9; CDR3: CASSEGGAADTQYF; DNA: TGTGCCAGCTCCGAGGGGGGGGCAGCAGATACGCAGTATTTT
D: .; size: .; J: TRBJ1-4; V: TRBV12-3/TRBV12-4; CDR3: CASRPRINEKLFF; DNA: TGTGCCAGCAGGCCGCGCATAAATGAAAAACTGTTTTTT
D: .; size: .; J: TRBJ2-3; V: TRBV15; CDR3: CATSRAGFTDTQYF; DNA: TGTGCCACCAGCAGAGCAGGGTTCACAGATACGCAGTATTTT
D: .; size: once; J: TRBJ1-4; V: TRBV10-3; CDR3: CAISESGESYEKLFF; DNA: TGTGCCATCAGTGAGTCTGGGGAGTCGTATGAAAAACTGTTTTTT
D: TRBD2; size: .; J: TRBJ2-3; V: TRBV7-2; CDR3: CASSLAHSGTGTDTQYF; DNA: TGTGCCAGCAGCTTAGCGCATAGCGGGACCGGCACAGATACGCAGTATTTT
D: TRBD1; size: .; J: TRBJ2-1; V: TRBV5-1; CDR3: CASNSGQGFTSEQFF; DNA: TGCGCCAGCAACTCGGGACAGGGGTTCACTAGTGAGCAGTTCTTC
D: .; size: .; J: TRBJ1-2; V: TRBV11-3; CDR3: CASSSRQEVSYGYTF; DNA: TGTGCCAGCAGCTCCAGACAGGAGGTCTCCTATGGCTACACCTTC
D: .; size: .; J: TRBJ2-1; V: TRBV19; CDR3: CASSILADYYNEQFF; DNA: TGTGCCAGTAGTATTCTGGCAGATTACTACAATGAGCAGTTCTTC
D: .; size: .; J: TRBJ2-2; V: TRBV9; CDR3: CASSVGGHGELFF; DNA: TGTGCCAGCAGCGTAGGGGGGCACGGGGAGCTGTTTTTT
D: .; size: .; J: TRBJ1-2; V: TRBV5-5; CDR3: CASSLDSPNYGYTF; DNA: TGTGCCAGCAGCTTGGACAGTCCTAACTATGGCTACACCTTC
D: .; size: few; J: TRBJ2-1; V: TRBV23-1; CDR3: CASSLTNSYNEQFF; DNA: TGCGCCAGCAGTCTGACAAACTCCTACAATGAGCAGTTCTTC
D: .; size: .; J: TRBJ1-6; V: TRBV9; CDR3: CASPGRGSPLHF; DNA: TGTGCCAGCCCTGGGAGGGGTTCACCCCTCCACTTT
D: .; size: .; J: TRBJ2-2; V: TRBV27; CDR3: CASSFVAENTGELFF; DNA: TGTGCCAGCAGTTTCGTAGCGGAGAACACCGGGGAGCTGTTTTTT
D: .; size: once; J: TRBJ1-1; V: TRBV11-1; CDR3: CASSLDRGTEAFF; DNA: TGTGCCAGCAGCTTAGATAGGGGGACTGAAGCTTTCTTT
D: TRBD1; size: .; J: TRBJ1-2; V: TRBV30; CDR3: CAWRLPGQGGYGYTF; DNA: TGTGCCTGGAGATTACCGGGACAGGGAGGCTATGGCTACACCTTC
D: TRBD1; size: .; J: TRBJ2-7; V: TRBV5-4; CDR3: CASSLGDRANEQYF; DNA: TGTGCCAGCAGCTTGGGGGACAGGGCTAACGAGCAGTACTTC
D: TRBD1; size: .; J: TRBJ1-5; V: TRBV19; CDR3: CASRRGVGNQPQHF; DNA: TGTGCCAGTCGCAGGGGGGTGGGCAATCAGCCCCAGCATTTT
D: TRBD1; size: .; J: TRBJ1-2; V: TRBV25-1; CDR3: CASTTGNYGYTF; DNA: TGTGCCAGCACGACAGGGAACTATGGCTACACCTTC
D: TRBD2; size: .; J: TRBJ2-1; V: TRBV11-2; CDR3: CASSYSGREYNEQFF; DNA: TGTGCCAGCAGCTATAGCGGGAGGGAATACAATGAGCAGTTCTTC
D: .; size: .; J: TRBJ1-3; V: TRBV4-2; CDR3: CASSQDQTARNTIYF; DNA: TGTGCCAGCAGCCAAGATCAGACAGCCAGAAACACCATATATTTT
D: .; size: .; J: TRBJ1-3; V: TRBV5-1; CDR3: CASSPGGGAGNTIYF; DNA: TGCGCCAGCAGCCCCGGTGGGGGGGCTGGAAACACCATATATTTT
D: TRBD1; size: .; J: TRBJ2-3; V: TRBV11-3; CDR3: CASSLDRGPTDTQYF; DNA: TGTGCCAGCAGCTTGGACAGGGGGCCCACAGATACGCAGTATTTT
D: .; size: .; J: TRBJ2-2; V: TRBV7-3; CDR3: CASSSPQGTNTGELFF; DNA: TGTGCCAGCAGCTCCCCTCAGGGGACCAACACCGGGGAGCTGTTTTTT
D: .; size: .; J: TRBJ2-2; V: TRBV12-3/TRBV12-4; CDR3: CASSRGSGELFF; DNA: TGTGCCAGCTCCAGGGGATCCGGGGAGCTGTTTTTT
D: TRBD1; size: .; J: TRBJ1-4; V: TRBV2; CDR3: CASVRDREVEKLFF; DNA: TGTGCCAGCGTGCGGGACAGGGAGGTGGAAAAACTGTTTTTT
D: .; size: .; J: TRBJ1-2; V: TRBV5-1; CDR3: CASSLESANYGYTF; DNA: TGCGCCAGCAGCTTGGAGTCAGCTAACTATGGCTACACCTTC
D: TRBD1; size: .; J: TRBJ1-1; V: TRBV14; CDR3: CASSLWDREVTEAFF; DNA: TGTGCCAGCAGCCTTTGGGACAGGGAAGTTACTGAAGCTTTCTTT
D: .; size: .; J: TRBJ1-2; V: TRBV13; CDR3: CASSARGYGYTF; DNA: TGTGCCAGCAGCGCACGAGGGTATGGCTACACCTTC